This TCR beta chain originates from a study of technical replicates of blood from a handful of donors. Assay used: immunoSEQ multiplex PCR; TCRdb lists only in-frame clones, some missing. The sample records some 80,000 clones, roughly four fifths being singletons. V shed 5 bases and J 8 bases; nucleotides not matched to a gene: 2. The CDR3 has 14 amino acids. Germline V lookup: CDR1 LNHDA, CDR2 SQIVND (reference sequence). Sample: PBMCs. The TCR sequence derives from a human donor in good health. Some clones in this sample may be carry-over from other donors' samples. This chain links TRBV19 with TRBJ2-1; 14 bases agree with TRBD2. As DNA, the CDR3 is TGTGCCAGTAGTGGGACTAGCGGGAGTTATGAGCAGTTCTTC. It codes for CASSGTSGSYEQFF. The full variable domain, rest sourced from reference TRBV19 and TRBJ2-1, is DGGITQSPKYLFRKEGQNVTLSCEQNLNHDAMYWYRQDPGQGLRLIYYSQIVNDFQKGDIAEGYSVSREKKESFPLTVTSAQKNPTAFYLCASSGTSGSYEQFFGPGTRLTVL.